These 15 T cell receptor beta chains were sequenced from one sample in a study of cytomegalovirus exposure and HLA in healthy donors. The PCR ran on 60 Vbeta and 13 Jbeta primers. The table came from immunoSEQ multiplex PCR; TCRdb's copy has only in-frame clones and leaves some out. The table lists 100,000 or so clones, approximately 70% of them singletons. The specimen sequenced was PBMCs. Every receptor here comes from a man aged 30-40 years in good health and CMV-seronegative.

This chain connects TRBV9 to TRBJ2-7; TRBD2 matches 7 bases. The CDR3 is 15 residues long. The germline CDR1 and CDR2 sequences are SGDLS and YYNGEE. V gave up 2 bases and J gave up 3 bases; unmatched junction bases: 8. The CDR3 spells CASSVQSGIVYEQYF. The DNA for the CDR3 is TGTGCCAGCAGCGTCCAAAGCGGGATCGTCTACGAGCAGTACTTC.

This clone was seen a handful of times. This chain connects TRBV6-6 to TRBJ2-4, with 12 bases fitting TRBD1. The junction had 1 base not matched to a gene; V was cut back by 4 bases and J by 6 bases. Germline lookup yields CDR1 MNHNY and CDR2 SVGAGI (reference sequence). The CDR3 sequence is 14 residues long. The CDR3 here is CASSWDRGRNIQYF. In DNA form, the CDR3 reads TGTGCCAGCAGTTGGGACAGGGGGCGAAACATTCAGTACTTC.

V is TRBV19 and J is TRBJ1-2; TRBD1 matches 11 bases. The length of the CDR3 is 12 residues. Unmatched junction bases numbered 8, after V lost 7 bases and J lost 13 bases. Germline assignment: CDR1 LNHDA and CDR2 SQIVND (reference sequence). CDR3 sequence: CASIRDRGTRTF. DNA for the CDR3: TGTGCCAGTATCCGGGACAGGGGGACCCGCACCTTC.

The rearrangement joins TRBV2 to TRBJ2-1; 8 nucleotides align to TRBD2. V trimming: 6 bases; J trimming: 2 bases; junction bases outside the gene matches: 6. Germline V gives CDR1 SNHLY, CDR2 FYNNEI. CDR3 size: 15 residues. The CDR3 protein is CASRPLAAAYNEQFF. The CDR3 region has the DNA TGTGCCAGCAGACCACTAGCGGCGGCCTACAATGAGCAGTTCTTC. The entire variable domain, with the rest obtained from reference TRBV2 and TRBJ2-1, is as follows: EPEVTQTPSHQVTQMGQEVILRCVPISNHLYFYWYRQILGQKVEFLVSFYNNEISEKSEIFDDQFSVERPDGSNFTLKIRSTKLEDSAMYFCASRPLAAAYNEQFFGPGTRLTVL.

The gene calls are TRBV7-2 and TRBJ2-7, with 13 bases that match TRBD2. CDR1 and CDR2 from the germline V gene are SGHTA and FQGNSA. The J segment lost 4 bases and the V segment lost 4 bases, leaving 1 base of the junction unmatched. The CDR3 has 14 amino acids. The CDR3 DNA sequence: TGTGCCAGCAGCTGGACTAGCGGGAGTTACGAGCAGTACTTC. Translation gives CASSWTSGSYEQYF. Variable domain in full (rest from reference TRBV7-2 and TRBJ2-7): GAGVSQSPSNKVTEKGKDVELRCDPISGHTALYWYRQSLGQGLEFLIYFQGNSAPDKSGLPSDRFSAERTGGSVSTLTIQRTQQEDSAVYLCASSWTSGSYEQYFGPGTRLTVT.

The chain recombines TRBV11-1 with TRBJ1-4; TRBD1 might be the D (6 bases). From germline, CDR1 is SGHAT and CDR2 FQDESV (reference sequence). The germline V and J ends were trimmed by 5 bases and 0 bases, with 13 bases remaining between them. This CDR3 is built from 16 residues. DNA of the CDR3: TGTGCCAGCAGCGTTCAACAGGGCGCAACTAATGAAAAACTGTTTTTT. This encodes CASSVQQGATNEKLFF.

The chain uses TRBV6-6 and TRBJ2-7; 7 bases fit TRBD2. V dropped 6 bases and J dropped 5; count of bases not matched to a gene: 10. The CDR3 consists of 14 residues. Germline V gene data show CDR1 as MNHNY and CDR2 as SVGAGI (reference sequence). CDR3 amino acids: CASRSRGSINEQYF. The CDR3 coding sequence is TGTGCCAGCAGATCGCGGGGGAGTATTAACGAGCAGTACTTC.

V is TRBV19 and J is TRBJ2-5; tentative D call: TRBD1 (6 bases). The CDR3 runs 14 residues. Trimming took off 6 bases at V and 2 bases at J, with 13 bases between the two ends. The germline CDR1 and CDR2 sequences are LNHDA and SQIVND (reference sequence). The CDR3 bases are TGTGCCAGTAGCAGACACAGGGATCAAGAGACCCAGTACTTC. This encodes CASSRHRDQETQYF.

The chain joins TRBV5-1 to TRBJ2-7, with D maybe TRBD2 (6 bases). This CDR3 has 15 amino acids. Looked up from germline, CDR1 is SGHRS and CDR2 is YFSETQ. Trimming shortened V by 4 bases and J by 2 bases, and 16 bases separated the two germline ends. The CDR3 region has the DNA TGCGCCAGCAGCGCGACGGCCGGGACTGCCTACGAGCAGTACTTC. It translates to CASSATAGTAYEQYF. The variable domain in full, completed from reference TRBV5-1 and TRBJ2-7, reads KAGVTQTPRYLIKTRGQQVTLSCSPISGHRSVSWYQQTPGQGLQFLFEYFSETQRNKGNFPGRFSGRQFSNSRSEMNVSTLELGDSALYLCASSATAGTAYEQYFGPGTRLTVT.

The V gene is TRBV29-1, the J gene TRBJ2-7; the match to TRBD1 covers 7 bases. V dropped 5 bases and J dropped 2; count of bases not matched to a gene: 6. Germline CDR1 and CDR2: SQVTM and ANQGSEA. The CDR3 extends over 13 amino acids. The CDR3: CSVRQGRAYEQYF. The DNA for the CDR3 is TGCAGCGTTCGACAGGGTCGGGCCTACGAGCAGTACTTC.

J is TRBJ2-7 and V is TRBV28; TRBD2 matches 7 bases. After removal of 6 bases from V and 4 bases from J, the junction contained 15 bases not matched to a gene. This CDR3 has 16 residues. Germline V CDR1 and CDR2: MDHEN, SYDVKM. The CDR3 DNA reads TGTGCCAGCAGCCAGACTAGCAAAGGACTTAGATACGAGCAGTACTTC. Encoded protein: CASSQTSKGLRYEQYF.

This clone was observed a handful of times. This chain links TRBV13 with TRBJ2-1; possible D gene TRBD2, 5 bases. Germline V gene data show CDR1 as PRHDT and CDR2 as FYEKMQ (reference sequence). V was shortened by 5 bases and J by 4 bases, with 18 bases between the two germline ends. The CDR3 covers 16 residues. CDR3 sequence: CASSNLGRARYNEQFF. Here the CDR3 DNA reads TGTGCCAGCAGCAATCTAGGGCGGGCTCGATACAATGAGCAGTTCTTC.

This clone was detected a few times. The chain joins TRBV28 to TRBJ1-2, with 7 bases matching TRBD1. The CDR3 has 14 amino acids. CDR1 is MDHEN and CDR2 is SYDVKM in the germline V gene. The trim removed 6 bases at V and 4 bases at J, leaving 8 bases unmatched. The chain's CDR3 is CASRGDRRLYGYTF. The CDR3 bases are TGTGCCAGCAGGGGGGACAGACGCCTCTATGGCTACACCTTC.

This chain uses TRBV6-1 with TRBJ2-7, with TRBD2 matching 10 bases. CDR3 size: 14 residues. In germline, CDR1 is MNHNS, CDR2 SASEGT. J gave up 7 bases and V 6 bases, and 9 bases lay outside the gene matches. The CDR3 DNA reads TGTGCCAGCAGCGTGGGACTAGCGCCGAGGGAGCAGTACTTC. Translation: CASSVGLAPREQYF.

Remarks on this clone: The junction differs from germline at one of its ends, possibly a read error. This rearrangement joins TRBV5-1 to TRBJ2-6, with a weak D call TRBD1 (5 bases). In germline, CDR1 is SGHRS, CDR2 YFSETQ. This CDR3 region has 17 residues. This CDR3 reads CASSSQLQGSGANGLTF. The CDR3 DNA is TGCGCCAGCAGTTCCCAACTTCAGGGATCTGGGGCCAACGGCCTGACTTTC.